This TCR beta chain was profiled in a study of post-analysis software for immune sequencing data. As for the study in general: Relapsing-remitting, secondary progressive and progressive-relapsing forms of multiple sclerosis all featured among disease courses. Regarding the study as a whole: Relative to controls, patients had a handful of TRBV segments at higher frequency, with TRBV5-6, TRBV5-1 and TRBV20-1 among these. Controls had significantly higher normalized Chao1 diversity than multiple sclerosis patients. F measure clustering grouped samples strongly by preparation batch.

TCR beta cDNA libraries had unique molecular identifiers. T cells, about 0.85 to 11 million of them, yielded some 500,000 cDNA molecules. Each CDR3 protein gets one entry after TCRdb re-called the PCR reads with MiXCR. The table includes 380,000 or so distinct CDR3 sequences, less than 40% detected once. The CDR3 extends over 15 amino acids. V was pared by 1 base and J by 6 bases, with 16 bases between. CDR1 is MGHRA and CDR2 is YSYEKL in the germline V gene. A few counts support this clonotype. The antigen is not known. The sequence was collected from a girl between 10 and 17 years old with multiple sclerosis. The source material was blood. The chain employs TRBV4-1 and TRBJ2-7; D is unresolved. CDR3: CASSQVFLHGSEQYF. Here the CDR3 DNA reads TGCGCCAGCAGCCAAGTTTTTCTCCATGGGTCCGAGCAGTACTTC.